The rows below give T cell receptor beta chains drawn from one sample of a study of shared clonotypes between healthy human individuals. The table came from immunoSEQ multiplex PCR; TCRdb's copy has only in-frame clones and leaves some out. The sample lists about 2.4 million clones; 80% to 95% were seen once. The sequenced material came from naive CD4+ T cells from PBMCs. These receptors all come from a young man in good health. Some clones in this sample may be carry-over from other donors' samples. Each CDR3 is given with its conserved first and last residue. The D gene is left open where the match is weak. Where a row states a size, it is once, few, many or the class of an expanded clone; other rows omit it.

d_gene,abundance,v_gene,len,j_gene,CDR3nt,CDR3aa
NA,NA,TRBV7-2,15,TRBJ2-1,TGTGCCAGCAGCTTTAGCGGCAGCTCCTACAATGAGCAGTTCTTC,CASSFSGSSYNEQFF
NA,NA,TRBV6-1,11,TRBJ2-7,TGTGCCAGCCTAGCGTACTACGAGCAGTACTTC,CASLAYYEQYF
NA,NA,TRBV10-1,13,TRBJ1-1,TGCGCCAGCAGTGAGTCTGGACGGCCTGAAGCTTTCTTT,CASSESGRPEAFF
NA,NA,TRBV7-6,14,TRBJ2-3,TGTGCCAGCAGCTTGGGCGGGAAAGGAGATACGCAGTATTTT,CASSLGGKGDTQYF
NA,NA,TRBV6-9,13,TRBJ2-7,TGTGCCAGCCATGGGAGCTCAACCCACGAGCAGTACTTC,CASHGSSTHEQYF
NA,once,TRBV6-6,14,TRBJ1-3,TGTGCAGGTCGGGATAGCCGAAGTCCTGACACCATATATTTT,CAGRDSRSPDTIYF
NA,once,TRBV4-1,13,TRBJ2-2,TGCGCCAGCAGCCCCAGGGGTCCCGGGGAGCTGTTTTTT,CASSPRGPGELFF
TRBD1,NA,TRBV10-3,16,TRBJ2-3,TGTGCCATCAGTGGAAACAGGGGGATGGACACAGATACGCAGTATTTT,CAISGNRGMDTDTQYF
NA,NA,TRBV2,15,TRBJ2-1,TGTGCCAGCAGCTTTGGACCCACGCCCCTTAGTGAGCAGTTCTTC,CASSFGPTPLSEQFF
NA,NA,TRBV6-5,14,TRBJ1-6,TGTGCCAGCAGTCTTACTTACCTGTATTCACCCCTCCACTTT,CASSLTYLYSPLHF
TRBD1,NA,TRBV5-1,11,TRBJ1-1,TGCGCCAGCGGACAGGGGCCAGAAGCTTTCTTT,CASGQGPEAFF
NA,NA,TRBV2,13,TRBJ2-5,TGTGCCAGCAGTGTCGACGGTCAAGAGACCCAGTACTTC,CASSVDGQETQYF
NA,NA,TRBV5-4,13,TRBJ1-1,TGTGCCAGCAGCCTACTCGGGGACACTGAAGCTTTCTTT,CASSLLGDTEAFF
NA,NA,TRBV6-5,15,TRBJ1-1,TGTGCCAGCAGTTACTCCACGGTTATGAACACTGAAGCTTTCTTT,CASSYSTVMNTEAFF
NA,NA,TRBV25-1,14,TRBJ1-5,TGTGCCAGCAGTGGGAGGGGGACGGATCAGCCCCAGCATTTT,CASSGRGTDQPQHF
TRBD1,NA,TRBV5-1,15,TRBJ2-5,TGCGCCAGCAGCCCAAGCAAAGGGGGCTGGGAGACCCAGTACTTC,CASSPSKGGWETQYF
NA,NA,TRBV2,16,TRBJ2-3,TGTGCCAGCACTTACCATGGGGGTCTAAGCACAGATACGCAGTATTTT,CASTYHGGLSTDTQYF
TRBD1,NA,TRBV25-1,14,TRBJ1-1,TGTGCCAGCAGTCAACCCGGGACAGGCTTTGAAGCTTTCTTT,CASSQPGTGFEAFF
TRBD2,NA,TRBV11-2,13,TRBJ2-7,TGTGCCAGCAGGGGACTAGCGGGAGTCGAGCAGTACTTC,CASRGLAGVEQYF
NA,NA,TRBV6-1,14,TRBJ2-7,TGTGCCAGCAGTCTAGCGAGTTACTCCTACGAGCAGTACTTC,CASSLASYSYEQYF
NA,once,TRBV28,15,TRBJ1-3,TGTGCCAGCAGTACTACGCTGTACTCTGGAAACACCATATATTTT,CASSTTLYSGNTIYF
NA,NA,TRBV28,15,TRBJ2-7,TGTGCCAGCGGTCCCCCGGGACAATGGCCTGTCGAGCAGTACTTC,CASGPPGQWPVEQYF
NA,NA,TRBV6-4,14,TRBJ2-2,TGTGCCACCCCCGGGACTGAAAATACCGGGGAGCTGTTTTTT,CATPGTENTGELFF
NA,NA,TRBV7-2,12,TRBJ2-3,TGTGCCAGCAGCGCGGTAAGGGATACGCAGTATTTT,CASSAVRDTQYF
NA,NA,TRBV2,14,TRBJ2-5,TGTGCCAGGGACCTGGGGCAGGGGAGAGAGACCCAGTACTTC,CARDLGQGRETQYF
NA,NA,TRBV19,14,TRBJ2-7,TGTGCCAGTAGTATAGATCGGGATACCTACGAGCAGTACTTC,CASSIDRDTYEQYF
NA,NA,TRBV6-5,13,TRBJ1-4,TGTGCCAGCGACCCCGAGGAGGATGAAAAACTGTTTTTT,CASDPEEDEKLFF
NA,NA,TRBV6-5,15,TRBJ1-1,TGTGCCAGCAGGACGGGTGGACGCATGAACACTGAAGCTTTCTTT,CASRTGGRMNTEAFF
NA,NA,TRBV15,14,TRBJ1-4,TGTGCCACCAGCAGAGAGGGGCGGAATGAAAAACTGTTTTTT,CATSREGRNEKLFF
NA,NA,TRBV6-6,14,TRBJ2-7,TGTGCCAGCAGTTACTCCCTCGGGGGATACGAGCAGTACTTC,CASSYSLGGYEQYF
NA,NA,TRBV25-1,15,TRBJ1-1,TGTGCCAGCAGTGAAGGCGGGTCGGGTGGCACTGAAGCTTTCTTT,CASSEGGSGGTEAFF
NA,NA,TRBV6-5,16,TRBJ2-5,TGTGCCAGCAGTTACTCGGGGTCCCTAGCGAAAGAGACCCAGTACTTC,CASSYSGSLAKETQYF
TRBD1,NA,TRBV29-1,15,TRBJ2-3,TGCAGCGTTGAACGGGACAGGGATATGACAGATACGCAGTATTTT,CSVERDRDMTDTQYF
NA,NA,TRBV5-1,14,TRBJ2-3,TGCGCCAGCAGCTCTCCCTCACGGGGAGATACGCAGTATTTT,CASSSPSRGDTQYF
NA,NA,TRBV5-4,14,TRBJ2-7,TGTGCCAGCAGCTTGGCAAAGGGCTCCTACGAGCAGTACTTC,CASSLAKGSYEQYF
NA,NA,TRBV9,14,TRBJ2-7,TGTGCCAGCAGCGCGGACCCGACAGGATCCGAGCAGTACTTC,CASSADPTGSEQYF
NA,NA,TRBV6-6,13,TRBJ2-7,TGTGCCAGCAGTTACGTCAAGGTCCACGAGCAGTACTTC,CASSYVKVHEQYF
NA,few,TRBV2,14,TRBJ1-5,TGTGCCAGCAGTGAAGTCCTCTCCAATCAGCCCCAGCATTTT,CASSEVLSNQPQHF
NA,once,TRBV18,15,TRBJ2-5,TGTGCCAGCTCCCGCGGGACAGCTGCCCTTGAGACCCAGTACTTC,CASSRGTAALETQYF
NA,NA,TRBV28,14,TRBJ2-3,TGTGCCAGCAGTTCGCCCTCCCTGACAGATACGCAGTATTTT,CASSSPSLTDTQYF
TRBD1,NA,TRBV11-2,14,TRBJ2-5,TGTGCCAGCAGCCCAGGACAGGTCCAAGAGACCCAGTACTTC,CASSPGQVQETQYF
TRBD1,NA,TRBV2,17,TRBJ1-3,TGTGCCAGCAGCACGAGAGGGGGCTCCATCTCTGGAAACACCATATATTTT,CASSTRGGSISGNTIYF
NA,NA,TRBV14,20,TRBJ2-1,TGTGCCAGCAGCCAAGAGAAAGGTTTGCTAGCCTTTAGCTCCTACAATGAGCAGTTCTTC,CASSQEKGLLAFSSYNEQFF
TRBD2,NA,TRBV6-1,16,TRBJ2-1,TGTGCCAGCAGTGGGCGACTAGCGGGGTCCTACAATGAGCAGTTCTTC,CASSGRLAGSYNEQFF
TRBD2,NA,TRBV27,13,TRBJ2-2,TGTGCCACTAGCGGGGGCAACACCGGGGAGCTGTTTTTT,CATSGGNTGELFF
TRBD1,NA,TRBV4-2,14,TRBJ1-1,TGTGCCAGCAGCCACCGCAGGGGGGGCACTGAAGCTTTCTTT,CASSHRRGGTEAFF
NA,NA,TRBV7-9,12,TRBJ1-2,TGTGCCAGCAGCTTAGGCCCGTTGGGCTACACCTTC,CASSLGPLGYTF
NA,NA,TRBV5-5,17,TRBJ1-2,TGTGCCAGCAGCTTGGGGCCAGGGGAACTATCTTACTATGGCTACACCTTC,CASSLGPGELSYYGYTF
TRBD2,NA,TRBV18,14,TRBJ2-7,TGTGCCAGCTCACAGGGACTAGCTGCCTACGAGCAGTACTTC,CASSQGLAAYEQYF
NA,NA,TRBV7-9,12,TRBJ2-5,TGTGCCAGCAGCTTAGATCGAGAGACCCAGTACTTC,CASSLDRETQYF
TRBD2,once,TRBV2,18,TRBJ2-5,TGTGCCAGCAGTTCCGGACTAGCGAGGCGAAGTGGGGGAGAGACCCAGTACTTC,CASSSGLARRSGGETQYF
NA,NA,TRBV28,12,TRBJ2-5,TGTGCCAGCAGGACAGGAGGAGAGACCCAGTACTTC,CASRTGGETQYF
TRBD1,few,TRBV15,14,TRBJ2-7,TGTGCCACCAGCCGGGACAGGACTTCCTACGAGCAGTACTTC,CATSRDRTSYEQYF
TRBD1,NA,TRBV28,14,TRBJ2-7,TGTGCCAGCAGTACTACGACAGGGCTCAGCGAGCAGTACTTC,CASSTTTGLSEQYF
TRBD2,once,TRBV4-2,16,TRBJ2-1,TGTGCCAGCAGTAGGACTAGCGGGAGTCTCTACAATGAGCAGTTCTTC,CASSRTSGSLYNEQFF
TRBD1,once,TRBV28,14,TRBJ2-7,TGTGCCAGCAGTCGCCCAGGGGGTAGCTACGAGCAGTACTTC,CASSRPGGSYEQYF
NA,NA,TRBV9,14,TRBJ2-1,TGTGCCAGCAGCGTTGGGGACAACTACAATGAGCAGTTCTTC,CASSVGDNYNEQFF